These 17 T cell receptor beta chains were sequenced from one sample in a study of blood T cell dynamics during melanoma immunotherapy. Method: immunoSEQ multiplex PCR; TCRdb's copy keeps in-frame clones and lacks some. The sample carries approximately 9,500 clones, around 89% recorded once. The time point is: pre-treatment baseline. This specimen was blood, taken from a patient treated with checkpoint blockade. Receptors originate from a human donor with melanoma.

This clone was seen a few times. The chain links TRBV19 to TRBJ1-2, with TRBD1 matching 9 bases. The V and J ends lost 7 bases and 3 bases, in that order; junction bases with no gene match: 3. This CDR3 region has 13 residues. CDR1 is LNHDA, CDR2 SQIVND, per germline (reference sequence). The CDR3 sequence is CASIRQGDYGYTF. The CDR3 DNA sequence: TGTGCCAGTATTAGACAGGGGGACTATGGCTACACCTTC.

The chain links TRBV5-1 to TRBJ2-7; TRBD1 is a possible D gene (6 bases). The germline CDR1 and CDR2 sequences are SGHRS and YFSETQ. The ends were cut back, 3 bases at V and 4 bases at J, with 17 bases in the middle. This CDR3 spans 15 amino acids. In nucleotides, the CDR3 is TGCGCCAGCAGCTCGGAGACCGGGACATATTACGAGCAGTACTTC. This encodes CASSSETGTYYEQYF.

This chain joins TRBV4-2 and TRBJ2-1; a weak D match, TRBD2 (6 bases). V dropped 0 bases and J dropped 2 bases, with 11 bases sitting between them. CDR3 length: 16 amino acids. In germline, CDR1 is LGHNA, CDR2 YNFKEQ. DNA for the CDR3: TGTGCCAGCAGCCAAGATGGTAGCGGAACCTACAATGAGCAGTTCTTC. Translating it yields CASSQDGSGTYNEQFF.

The chain uses TRBV7-3 and TRBJ2-7, with D tentatively TRBD1 (6 bases). With 3 bases removed from V and 1 base from J, the gap between germline ends came to 16 bases. This CDR3 is built from 16 residues. Germline V CDR1 and CDR2: SGHTA, FQGTGA. CDR3 amino acids: CASSFQGTAGSYEQYV. The CDR3 DNA follows: TGTGCCAGCAGCTTCCAGGGGACCGCAGGATCCTACGAGCAGTACGTC.

The rearrangement joins TRBV7-6 to TRBJ1-3; D remains unclear. The CDR3 runs 15 residues. The germline CDR1 and CDR2 sequences are SGHVS and FNYEAQ. V lost 5 bases and J 0 bases, leaving 11 bases between the germline ends. The CDR3: CASSPYALSGNTIYF. The CDR3 nucleotides are TGTGCCAGCAGCCCCTACGCCCTCTCTGGAAACACCATATATTTT.

This clone was seen only once. The genes are TRBV7-9 and TRBJ1-1; 8 bases match TRBD1. Looked up from germline, CDR1 is SEHNR and CDR2 is FQNEAQ (reference sequence). Losses at the gene ends were 5 bases for V and 6 bases for J; bases not matched to a gene: 11. The CDR3 spans 15 residues. CDR3 loop: CASSPDRGPVSEAFF. The DNA of the CDR3 is TGTGCCAGCAGCCCAGACAGGGGCCCCGTCTCTGAAGCTTTCTTT.

The rearrangement joins TRBV19 to TRBJ2-3; 13 bases are a match to TRBD2. The length of the CDR3 is 18 residues. V shed 4 bases, J shed 8 bases, and the junction held 15 bases outside the gene matches. The germline V gene has CDR1 LNHDA and CDR2 SQIVND (reference sequence). The CDR3 spells CASSTQTSGRSRPGTQYF. In nucleotides, the CDR3 is TGTGCCAGTAGTACCCAGACTAGCGGGAGGTCCCGACCGGGTACGCAGTATTTT.

The chain recombines TRBV5-1 with TRBJ2-5; 8 bases match TRBD1. V shed 4 bases, J shed 4 bases, and the junction held 9 bases outside the gene matches. Germline V lookup: CDR1 SGHRS, CDR2 YFSETQ. This CDR3 comprises 15 residues. CDR3 sequence reads: CASSETGERGETQYF. Here the CDR3 DNA reads TGCGCCAGCAGCGAGACAGGGGAAAGGGGAGAGACCCAGTACTTC.

This CDR3 is CASGGTDRGRNYGYTF. As DNA, the CDR3 is TGTGCCAGTGGGGGCACAGACAGGGGGAGGAACTATGGCTACACCTTC. The chain couples TRBV19 to TRBJ1-2, with TRBD1 identical over 9 bases. From germline, CDR1 is LNHDA and CDR2 SQIVND (reference sequence). This CDR3 contains 16 residues. Losses at the gene ends were 8 bases for V and 2 bases for J; bases not matched to a gene: 12.

V usage is TRBV11-2 and J usage is TRBJ2-5, with D possibly matching TRBD1 (6 bases). In germline, CDR1 is SGHAT, CDR2 FQNNGV. This CDR3 comprises 14 residues. V shed 7 bases and J shed 5 bases, with 17 bases lying between them. The CDR3 loop is CASTPRGNRETQYF. The CDR3 DNA reads as TGTGCCAGCACACCCAGGGGAAATAGGGAGACCCAGTACTTC.

The rearrangement joins TRBV11-2 to TRBJ1-1; 7 nucleotides align to TRBD1. Germline CDR1 and CDR2: SGHAT and FQNNGV. The CDR3 contains 16 residues. V lost 5 bases to trimming and J lost 3 bases; unmatched junction nucleotides: 12. CDR3 residues: CASSAAGGVRDTEAFF. CDR3 nucleotide sequence: TGTGCCAGCAGCGCTGCAGGGGGGGTAAGGGACACTGAAGCTTTCTTT.

The rearrangement joins TRBV5-1 to TRBJ2-3; D is possibly TRBD1 (5 bases). Trimming cost V 0 bases and J 3 bases, with 11 bases left between them. The CDR3 is made up of 15 amino acids. Germline V gene data show CDR1 as SGHRS and CDR2 as YFSETQ. CDR3 bases: TGCGCCAGCAGCTTGGGGCAGGGATGGACAGATACGCAGTATTTT. Protein sequence: CASSLGQGWTDTQYF.

The V and J genes are TRBV2 and TRBJ2-4; D assignment may be TRBD1 or TRBD2 (5 bases each). CDR3 size: 14 residues. Germline CDR1 reads SNHLY; CDR2 reads FYNNEI. V was shortened by 5 bases and J by 6 bases, with 14 bases between the two germline ends. CDR3 region: CASSSSPRGNIQYF. The CDR3 DNA is TGTGCCAGCAGTTCGTCCCCGAGGGGAAACATTCAGTACTTC.

The chain links TRBV4-1 to TRBJ1-1, with 7 bases aligning to TRBD1. The CDR3 contains 17 residues. V gave up 5 bases and J gave up 0 bases; unmatched junction bases: 12. The germline gives CDR1 MGHRA, CDR2 YSYEKL. In DNA form, the CDR3 reads TGCGCCAGCAGCTCCCCACCCTTCGACAGGGTGAACACTGAAGCTTTCTTT. It codes for CASSSPPFDRVNTEAFF.

The chain joins TRBV9 to TRBJ2-2; D perhaps matches TRBD1 (5 bases). From germline, CDR1 is SGDLS and CDR2 YYNGEE. This CDR3 is 12 amino acids long. Trimming pared 5 bases from V and 7 bases from J, leaving 9 bases between. CDR3 nucleotide sequence: TGTGCCAGCAGAAAGGGGAACGGGGAGCTGTTTTTT. The encoded protein is CASRKGNGELFF.

V is TRBV5-1 and J is TRBJ2-2; 7 bases align to TRBD1. Unmatched junction bases numbered 8, after V lost 4 bases and J lost 2 bases. This CDR3 region has 16 residues. CDR1 and CDR2 (germline): SGHRS, YFSETQ. In DNA, the CDR3 is TGCGCCAGCAGCCTTGGGGGACAGACAAACACCGGGGAGCTGTTTTTT. Translation gives CASSLGGQTNTGELFF.

The chain is built from TRBV19 and TRBJ2-1, with D possibly being TRBD2 (7 bases). Trimming stripped 3 bases from V and 3 bases from J, with 12 bases between. The germline V gene encodes CDR1 LNHDA and CDR2 SQIVND (reference sequence). The CDR3 is made up of 15 amino acids. CDR3 region: CASSIRGGDYNEQFF. CDR3 in DNA: TGTGCCAGTAGTATCCGAGGGGGGGACTACAATGAGCAGTTCTTC.